Listed here are 25 T cell receptor beta chains from one sample, sequenced in a study of blood T cell repertoires in COVID-19 (dated by TCRdb to 2018 to 2021). The library came from the immunoSEQ multiplex PCR assay. Drawn from immuneACCESS, this table holds only the in-frame rearrangements with V and J called that TCRdb kept. Clones are partly lost; checked studies trace under half to an unresolved V gene and leave the rest unexplained. This sample holds fewer than 300,000 clones; 85% to 90% were observed only once. The ten largest clones represent around 0.8% of the sample. The specimen sequenced was peripheral blood. Every receptor here comes from a man aged 30 to 45 with acute or convalescent COVID-19.

J is TRBJ1-1 and V is TRBV30, with 8 positions matching TRBD1. The CDR3 has 14 amino acids. CDR1 is GTSNPN, CDR2 SVGIG, per germline (reference sequence). After removal of 5 bases from V and 5 bases from J, the junction contained 10 bases not matched to a gene. CDR3 sequence (DNA): TGTGCCTGGGCAGGGGGCAGGAGGTTGACTGAAGCTTTCTTT. It yields the protein CAWAGGRRLTEAFF.

Notes on this clone: This CDR3 is also generated by other DNA sequences in the sample. This sequence joins TRBV9 and TRBJ2-1; D ambiguous. There are 13 residues in the CDR3. In germline, CDR1 is SGDLS, CDR2 YYNGEE. V was shortened by 0 bases and J by 5 bases, with 6 bases between the two germline ends. The CDR3 here is CASSVGLDNEQFF. In DNA form, the CDR3 reads TGTGCCAGCAGCGTAGGACTCGACAATGAGCAGTTCTTC.

The chain has TRBV19 and TRBJ1-1; TRBD1 agrees at 8 bases. The CDR3 contains 14 residues. The germline V gene has CDR1 LNHDA and CDR2 SQIVND (reference sequence). J was trimmed by 4 bases and V by 4 bases; bases with no gene match: 5. CDR3 region: CASSTQGAVTEAFF. As DNA, the CDR3 is TGTGCCAGTAGTACCCAGGGGGCAGTCACTGAAGCTTTCTTT.

The V and J genes are TRBV5-1 and TRBJ2-7; the match to TRBD2 covers 13 bases. Per the germline V gene, CDR1 is SGHRS and CDR2 is YFSETQ. There are 16 residues in the CDR3. J was trimmed by 0 bases and V by 3 bases; bases with no gene match: 3. CDR3 amino acids: CASSSRTSGSSYEQYF. CDR3 bases: TGCGCCAGCAGCTCCCGGACTAGCGGGAGCTCCTACGAGCAGTACTTC.

This clone occurred once. This chain connects TRBV10-1 to TRBJ1-2; D gene ambiguous. Germline V gene data show CDR1 as WNHNN and CDR2 as SYGVQD (reference sequence). The CDR3 covers 14 residues. V was pared by 3 bases and J by 4 bases, with 12 bases between. The CDR3 sequence is CASSETVPPYGYTF. CDR3 sequence (DNA): TGCGCCAGCAGTGAAACAGTCCCCCCCTATGGCTACACCTTC.

The chain couples TRBV25-1 to TRBJ1-2; the match to TRBD1 covers 9 bases. CDR1 and CDR2 (germline): MGHDK, SYGVNS. J lost 4 bases, V lost 6 bases, and 6 bases had no gene match. The CDR3 runs 14 residues. CDR3 in DNA: TGTGCCAGCAGAGGACAGGGGTTATCCTATGGCTACACCTTC. This codes for CASRGQGLSYGYTF.

This clone was counted between two and nine times. This sequence joins TRBV5-6 and TRBJ1-2; 7 nucleotides match TRBD1. Germline V gives CDR1 SGHDT, CDR2 YYEEEE. Trimming at V came to 6 bases and at J to 5 bases, leaving 13 bases not matched to a gene. The CDR3 runs 15 residues. The CDR3 DNA reads TGTGCCAGCAACTCAATCAACAGGGGAGAGTATGGCTACACCTTC. Translated: CASNSINRGEYGYTF.

This rearrangement joins TRBV7-2 to TRBJ1-4, with 10 positions matching TRBD1. V was clipped by 4 bases and J by 5 bases; unmatched bases: 4. This CDR3 comprises 15 residues. Germline V gene data show CDR1 as SGHTA and CDR2 as FQGNSA. The CDR3 bases are TGTGCCAGCAGCTCCGGGACAGGGGTAAATGAAAAACTGTTTTTT. Its protein product is CASSSGTGVNEKLFF.

This clone was found once. The rearrangement joins TRBV2 to TRBJ2-1; D is ambiguous. The germline V and J ends were trimmed by 4 bases and 2 bases, with 6 bases remaining between them. The CDR3 runs 13 residues. Germline loops: CDR1 SNHLY, CDR2 FYNNEI. The DNA of the CDR3 is TGTGCCAGCAGTGTTAACACCTACAATGAGCAGTTCTTC. It encodes CASSVNTYNEQFF.

The rearrangement links TRBV9 to TRBJ2-5; D ambiguous. The CDR3 spans 11 residues. The germline CDR1 and CDR2 sequences are SGDLS and YYNGEE. Trimming took off 4 bases at V and 9 bases at J, with 10 bases between the two ends. CDR3 in amino acids: CASSPRGPQYF. The CDR3 DNA follows: TGTGCCAGCAGCCCCCGAGGCCCCCAGTACTTC.

The chain is built from TRBV7-2 and TRBJ2-2; D is unresolved. V lost 2 bases, J lost 7 bases, and 5 bases lay in between. The length of the CDR3 is 12 residues. Germline CDR1 reads SGHTA; CDR2 reads FQGNSA. The CDR3 nucleotides are TGTGCCAGCAGCTTACTATTCGGGGAGCTGTTTTTT. Translated: CASSLLFGELFF. The full variable domain, in which reference TRBV7-2 and TRBJ2-2 provide the parts outside the CDR3, is GAGVSQSPSNKVTEKGKDVELRCDPISGHTALYWYRQSLGQGLEFLIYFQGNSAPDKSGLPSDRFSAERTGGSVSTLTIQRTQQEDSAVYLCASSLLFGELFFGEGSRLTVL.

The genes are TRBV24-1 and TRBJ2-3; D is possibly TRBD2 (5 bases). The CDR3 totals 15 residues. Between the trimmed V and J ends, which lost 3 bases and 6 bases, there was a span of 15 bases. Germline CDR1 and CDR2: KGHDR and SFDVKD. Here the CDR3 DNA reads TGTGCCACCAGTGATAGCTCTACTAGATCCGATACGCAGTATTTT. Its translation is CATSDSSTRSDTQYF.

The rearrangement joins TRBV19 to TRBJ1-5, with 7 bases fitting TRBD1. The germline CDR1 and CDR2 sequences are LNHDA and SQIVND (reference sequence). This CDR3 is built from 15 residues. Losses at the gene ends were 3 bases for V and 7 bases for J; bases not matched to a gene: 9. CDR3 coding DNA: TGTGCCAGTAGTATGGGAAGGGGGCACGGGCAGCCCCAGCATTTT. Translating gives CASSMGRGHGQPQHF.

This chain links TRBV9 with TRBJ1-1; D remains ambiguous. Trimming stripped 4 bases from V and 3 bases from J, with 19 bases between. Germline CDR1 SGDLS, CDR2 YYNGEE. The CDR3 length is 16 residues. The CDR3 bases are TGTGCCAGCAGCCCCCAGGCAAGGAGGTCGGACACTGAAGCTTTCTTT. It is translated as CASSPQARRSDTEAFF.

The count of this clone is one. The V gene is TRBV30, the J gene TRBJ2-3, with a tentative D call TRBD1 (7 bases). Trimming took off 2 bases at V and 1 base at J, with 10 bases between the two ends. Germline lookup yields CDR1 GTSNPN and CDR2 SVGIG (reference sequence). The CDR3 is 14 amino acids. The CDR3 spells CAWSQGGGTDTQYF. The DNA of the CDR3 is TGTGCCTGGAGTCAGGGGGGTGGCACAGATACGCAGTATTTT.

The rearrangement joins TRBV28 to TRBJ1-4, with TRBD1 matching 7 bases. The CDR3 spans 15 residues. Germline lookup yields CDR1 MDHEN and CDR2 SYDVKM. V lost 5 bases to trimming and J lost 8 bases; unmatched junction nucleotides: 11. CDR3 DNA sequence: TGTGCCAGCAGTCAAACCGGCAGGGGGAGAGAAAAACTGTTTTTT. Its protein is CASSQTGRGREKLFF.

The chain uses TRBV27 and TRBJ1-2, with TRBD1 as a possible D gene (5 bases). V was shortened by 6 bases and J by 3 bases, with 11 bases between the two germline ends. The CDR3 consists of 13 residues. Germline V gene data show CDR1 as MNHEY and CDR2 as SMNVEV (reference sequence). DNA for the CDR3: TGTGCCAGCAGGTTTCAGGGTGACTATGGCTACACCTTC. Its translation: CASRFQGDYGYTF.

V is TRBV24-1 and J is TRBJ2-1; 10 nucleotides align to TRBD1. CDR1 KGHDR and CDR2 SFDVKD come from the germline V gene. The CDR3 spans 13 residues. Trimming removed 8 bases from V and 7 bases from J; junction bases left unmatched: 4. For the CDR3, the DNA is TGTGCCACCAAGGGACAGGGGTTTAATGAGCAGTTCTTC. It specifies CATKGQGFNEQFF.

The rearrangement joins TRBV9 to TRBJ1-1, with D possibly matching TRBD1 (5 bases). CDR3 length: 13 amino acids. Trimming left V 4 bases short and J 7 bases short, with 14 bases between. The germline CDR1 and CDR2 sequences are SGDLS and YYNGEE. The DNA for the CDR3 is TGTGCCAGCAGCAAAGGCGACAGACTTGAAGCTTTCTTT. Its protein product is CASSKGDRLEAFF. The full variable domain, with the rest looked up from reference TRBV9 and TRBJ1-1, is DSGVTQTPKHLITATGQRVTLRCSPRSGDLSVYWYQQSLDQGLQFLIQYYNGEERAKGNILERFSAQQFPDLHSELNLSSLELGDSALYFCASSKGDRLEAFFGQGTRLTVV.

The CDR3 sequence is CASSQSTGRSSPLHF. CDR3 nucleotide sequence: TGTGCCAGCAGCCAATCGACAGGGAGATCTTCACCCCTCCACTTT. The chain has TRBV3-1 (or the pseudogene TRBV3-2) and TRBJ1-6; 7 positions match TRBD1. After removal of 2 bases from V and 9 bases from J, the junction contained 7 bases not matched to a gene. Germline CDR1 LGHDT, CDR2 YNNKEL (reference sequence). The CDR3 totals 15 residues.

The chain has TRBV4-1 and TRBJ1-5; 7 bases agree with TRBD1. In germline, CDR1 is MGHRA, CDR2 YSYEKL. V lost 0 bases to trimming and J lost 7 bases; unmatched junction nucleotides: 12. The length of the CDR3 is 17 residues. As DNA, the CDR3 is TGCGCCAGCAGCCAAGAGTTAGGGGGCCGGTCGAGCCAGCCCCAGCATTTT. Amino acids: CASSQELGGRSSQPQHF.

This sequence joins TRBV2 and TRBJ2-6; 8 bases match TRBD1. Per germline, CDR1 SNHLY and CDR2 FYNNEI. There are 18 residues in the CDR3. J lost 2 bases, V lost 10 bases, and 16 bases had no gene match. The CDR3 DNA is TGTGCCACACGGGGTGGACAGGGAATTTCCCCTGGGGCCAACGTCCTGACTTTC. It encodes CATRGGQGISPGANVLTF.

The chain recombines TRBV19 with TRBJ1-2; 9 bases line up with TRBD1. Trimming removed 4 bases from V and 3 bases from J; junction bases left unmatched: 6. Germline CDR1 reads LNHDA; CDR2 reads SQIVND (reference sequence). The CDR3 is 15 residues long. CDR3 amino acids: CASSTRQGGDYGYTF. The DNA of the CDR3 is TGTGCCAGTAGTACCCGACAGGGGGGAGACTATGGCTACACCTTC.

V gene TRBV18 combines with J gene TRBJ2-2; D uncertain. CDR1 KGHSH and CDR2 LQKENI come from the germline V gene. V was shortened by 8 bases and J by 4 bases, with 14 bases between the two germline ends. This CDR3 has 14 residues. The CDR3 DNA follows: TGTGCCAGCGGGCCTCGGAAATCCACCGGGGAGCTGTTTTTT. It codes for CASGPRKSTGELFF.

V and J are TRBV3-1 (or the pseudogene TRBV3-2) and TRBJ2-7; D is possibly TRBD1 (7 bases). The CDR3 totals 14 residues. CDR1 LGHDT and CDR2 YNNKEL come from the germline V gene (reference sequence). V was shortened by 9 bases and J by 9 bases, with 24 bases between the two germline ends. The CDR3 reads CASQTRAGGGGQYF. The CDR3 bases are TGTGCCAGTCAGACCAGGGCAGGGGGAGGTGGGCAGTACTTC.